The T cell receptor (beta chain) under discussion was sequenced for a study of blood T cell repertoires in COVID-19. Study summary: Acute-phase and convalescent COVID-19 samples originated in the United States, Italy and Spain. T cells, B-cell-depleted T cells, or PBMCs supplied cDNA or gDNA.

Profiling relied on immunoSEQ multiplex PCR, and the TCRdb table lists in-frame clones only, not all of them. The data show about 130,000 clones, about 76% seen once. Germline V CDR1 and CDR2: LNHNV, YYDKDF (reference sequence). The trim removed 1 base at V and 3 bases at J, leaving 3 bases unmatched. This CDR3 has 15 amino acids. This sequence was found in a man aged 80 or over with acute or convalescent COVID-19. The specimen sequenced was peripheral blood. The chain is built from TRBV15 and TRBJ2-7; TRBD1 agrees at 10 bases. The CDR3 region is CATSRARDRGYEQYF. CDR3 nucleotide sequence: TGTGCCACCAGCAGAGCCCGGGACAGGGGCTACGAGCAGTACTTC.